A single sample is the source of the 16 T cell receptor beta chains below, sequenced in a study of control samples from healthy donors and cancer patients. Assay: immunoSEQ multiplex PCR; the TCRdb copy retains only in-frame clones and omits some. Here the sample spans around 130,000 clones, just over 90% being singletons. Sequencing was performed on PBMCs. These receptors originate from a man in his fifties with head and neck cancer.

The chain links TRBV19 to TRBJ1-2; the D is unclear. The ends were cut back, 4 bases at V and 7 bases at J, with 13 bases in the middle. The germline CDR1 and CDR2 sequences are LNHDA and SQIVND (reference sequence). The CDR3 consists of 13 residues. CDR3 nucleotide sequence: TGTGCCAGTAGTACCTACCTAAGTGGTGGCTACACCTTC. This encodes CASSTYLSGGYTF.

The rearrangement links TRBV19 to TRBJ1-1; D remains ambiguous. V shed 5 bases and J shed 0 bases, with 1 base lying between them. Per germline, CDR1 LNHDA and CDR2 SQIVND (reference sequence). The CDR3 length is 11 residues. CDR3 amino acids: CASSLNTEAFF. The CDR3 DNA is TGTGCCAGTAGTTTGAACACTGAAGCTTTCTTT.

This chain connects TRBV7-2 to TRBJ2-1; possibly TRBD2 for D (5 bases). The germline CDR1 and CDR2 sequences are SGHTA and FQGNSA. V lost 5 bases and J 15 bases, leaving 17 bases between the germline ends. This CDR3 is built from 12 residues. As DNA, the CDR3 is TGTGCCAGCAGCCCCGGGCCCCCGCGGGCGTTCTTC. Protein: CASSPGPPRAFF.

The V and J genes are TRBV14 and TRBJ1-1, with D hard to call. CDR3 length: 13 amino acids. Germline V gives CDR1 SGHDN, CDR2 FVKESK. Trimming took off 4 bases at V and 0 bases at J, with 6 bases between the two ends. The DNA of the CDR3 is TGTGCCAGCAGCCGAAACTTGAACACTGAAGCTTTCTTT. Protein: CASSRNLNTEAFF.

This rearrangement joins TRBV7-2 to TRBJ1-6, with a tentative D call TRBD1 (6 bases). Looked up from germline, CDR1 is SGHTA and CDR2 is FQGNSA. Trimming left V 2 bases short and J 10 bases short, with 12 bases between. This CDR3 comprises 14 residues. This CDR3 is CASSLSGRGSPLHF. CDR3 coding DNA: TGTGCCAGCAGCTTATCGGGGAGGGGGTCACCCCTCCACTTT.

V gene TRBV5-1 combines with J gene TRBJ2-3, with D perhaps matching TRBD2 (5 bases). Germline CDR1 reads SGHRS; CDR2 reads YFSETQ. The V end was cut by 2 bases, the J end by 0 bases, with 13 bases between. The CDR3 consists of 16 residues. The CDR3 DNA sequence: TGCGCCAGCAGCTTACTCGGGATCTTGAGCACAGATACGCAGTATTTT. Residues: CASSLLGILSTDTQYF.

The chain uses TRBV30 and TRBJ1-5; TRBD1 matches at 7 bases. The trim removed 4 bases at V and 5 bases at J, leaving 5 bases unmatched. The CDR3 has 13 residues. The germline V gene encodes CDR1 GTSNPN and CDR2 SVGIG (reference sequence). CDR3 bases: TGTGCCTGGACCGACAGGGACCATCAGCCCCAGCATTTT. It yields the protein CAWTDRDHQPQHF.

This chain uses TRBV28 with TRBJ2-3; D might be TRBD2 (6 bases). CDR3 length: 15 amino acids. Trimming shortened V by 6 bases and J by 7 bases, and 20 bases separated the two germline ends. The germline CDR1 and CDR2 sequences are MDHEN and SYDVKM. CDR3 nucleotides: TGTGCCAGCAGCCTCCCGGGGGAGCCTCTGAATACGCAGTATTTT. It translates to CASSLPGEPLNTQYF.

This chain links TRBV5-1 with TRBJ1-4, with a weak D call TRBD1 (5 bases). Between the trimmed V and J ends, which lost 4 bases and 6 bases, there was a span of 16 bases. The germline V gene encodes CDR1 SGHRS and CDR2 YFSETQ. The CDR3 consists of 15 residues. The CDR3, as DNA: TGCGCCAGCAGCACCAGCGGGGGGTCAGATGAAAAACTGTTTTTT. Residues: CASSTSGGSDEKLFF.

The V and J genes are TRBV5-1 and TRBJ1-4, with D tentatively TRBD1 (6 bases). V was cut by 4 bases and J by 9 bases, with 22 bases left in between. The CDR3 loop spans 16 amino acids. Looked up from germline, CDR1 is SGHRS and CDR2 is YFSETQ. This CDR3 is CASSLPNSGTSQKLFF. The CDR3 DNA reads TGCGCCAGCAGCCTACCCAATTCCGGGACATCTCAAAAACTGTTTTTT.

This clone occurred once. The genes are TRBV19 and TRBJ1-2, with 9 bases identical to TRBD1. The CDR3 length is 15 residues. V was clipped by 5 bases and J by 5 bases; unmatched bases: 9. In germline, CDR1 is LNHDA, CDR2 SQIVND (reference sequence). CDR3 amino acids: CASSSRDRAGYGYTF. CDR3 sequence (DNA): TGTGCCAGTAGTTCCCGGGACAGGGCGGGGTATGGCTACACCTTC.

V gene TRBV18 combines with J gene TRBJ1-1; D might be TRBD1 (5 bases). This CDR3 has 12 amino acids. The germline V and J ends were trimmed by 8 bases and 3 bases, with 10 bases remaining between them. Germline V gene sequence: CDR1 KGHSH, CDR2 LQKENI. Here the CDR3 reads CASSRVDTEAFF. The CDR3 DNA sequence: TGTGCCAGCAGCAGGGTGGACACTGAAGCTTTCTTT.

The chain links TRBV6-5 to TRBJ1-5; D call uncertain. CDR1 and CDR2 from the germline V gene are MNHEY and SVGAGI. The CDR3 consists of 14 residues. Deletions cut 2 bases from V and 4 bases from J, with 9 bases between. CDR3 region: CASSYRAGNQPQHF. The CDR3 nucleotides read TGTGCCAGCAGTTACAGGGCGGGGAATCAGCCCCAGCATTTT.

This clone was found once. The chain carries TRBV19 and TRBJ1-2; 11 bases line up with TRBD1. Germline CDR1 reads LNHDA; CDR2 reads SQIVND (reference sequence). With 5 bases clipped from V and 4 bases from J, the junction kept 6 bases outside the gene matches. The CDR3 has 15 amino acids. CDR3 DNA: TGTGCCAGTAGTGTCGGGACAGGGGGAATCTATGGCTACACCTTC. As protein: CASSVGTGGIYGYTF. The variable domain in full, with the rest retrieved from reference TRBV19 and TRBJ1-2, is DGGITQSPKYLFRKEGQNVTLSCEQNLNHDAMYWYRQDPGQGLRLIYYSQIVNDFQKGDIAEGYSVSREKKESFPLTVTSAQKNPTAFYLCASSVGTGGIYGYTFGSGTRLTVV.

In this sample, this clone turned up once. This chain joins TRBV24-1 and TRBJ2-5; D may be TRBD2 (6 bases). The CDR3 is 15 amino acids. Germline V gene sequence: CDR1 KGHDR, CDR2 SFDVKD. With 5 bases removed from V and 2 bases from J, the gap between germline ends came to 14 bases. This chain's CDR3 is CATSGSGRDQETQYF. The CDR3 coding sequence is TGTGCCACCAGTGGTTCAGGGCGGGATCAAGAGACCCAGTACTTC.

The chain couples TRBV6-4 to TRBJ2-2; 7 positions agree with TRBD1. V shed 4 bases and J 6 bases; nucleotides not matched to a gene: 5. The CDR3 has 14 amino acids. Looked up from germline, CDR1 is MRHNA and CDR2 is SNTAGT. The CDR3 bases are TGTGCCAGCAGTGTACAGGGGTTTGCCGGGGAGCTGTTTTTT. Protein: CASSVQGFAGELFF.